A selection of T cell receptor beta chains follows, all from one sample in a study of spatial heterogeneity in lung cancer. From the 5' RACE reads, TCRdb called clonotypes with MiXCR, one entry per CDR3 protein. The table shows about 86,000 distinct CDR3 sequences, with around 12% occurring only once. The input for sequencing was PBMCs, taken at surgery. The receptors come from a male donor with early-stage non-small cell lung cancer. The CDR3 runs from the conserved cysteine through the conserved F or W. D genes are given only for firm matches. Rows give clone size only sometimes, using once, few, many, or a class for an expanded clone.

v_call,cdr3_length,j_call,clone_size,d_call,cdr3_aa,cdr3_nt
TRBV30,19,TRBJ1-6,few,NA,CAWSVSSGDFFSYNSPLHF,TGTGCCTGGAGCGTTAGCAGTGGGGACTTCTTCTCCTATAATTCACCCCTCCACTTT
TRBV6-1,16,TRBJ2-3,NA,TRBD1,CASSANRGQLTDTQYF,TGTGCCAGCAGTGCCAACAGGGGGCAATTGACAGATACGCAGTATTTT
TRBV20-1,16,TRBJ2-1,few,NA,CSASRVADKAYNEQFF,TGCAGTGCTAGTAGGGTAGCGGACAAGGCCTACAATGAGCAGTTCTTC
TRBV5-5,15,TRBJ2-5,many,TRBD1,CASRRDREVWQTQYF,TGTGCCAGCAGACGGGACAGGGAGGTTTGGCAGACCCAGTACTTC
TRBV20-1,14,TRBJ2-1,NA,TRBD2,CSASNVGGDNEQFF,TGCAGTGCCTCAAACGTGGGAGGGGATAATGAGCAGTTCTTC
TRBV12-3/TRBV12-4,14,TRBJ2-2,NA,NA,CASRWDGLTGELFF,TGTGCCAGCAGGTGGGACGGACTAACCGGGGAGCTGTTTTTT
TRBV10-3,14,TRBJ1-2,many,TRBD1,CAISEGTGLYGYTF,TGTGCCATCAGTGAAGGGACAGGACTCTATGGCTACACCTTC
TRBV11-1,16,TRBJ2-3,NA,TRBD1,CTSSPDGQGWTDTQYF,TGTACCAGCAGCCCGGACGGACAGGGTTGGACAGATACGCAGTATTTT
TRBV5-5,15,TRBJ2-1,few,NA,CASSLGSEPYNEQFF,TGTGCCAGCAGCTTGGGGTCAGAGCCTTACAATGAGCAGTTCTTC
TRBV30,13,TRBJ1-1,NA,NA,CAWMRGTNTEAFF,TGTGCCTGGATGCGGGGTACGAACACTGAAGCTTTCTTT
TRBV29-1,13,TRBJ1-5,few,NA,CSAREGSNQPQHF,TGCAGCGCAAGGGAGGGGTCCAATCAGCCCCAGCATTTT
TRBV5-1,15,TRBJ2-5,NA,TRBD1,CASSFFPGGQETQYF,TGCGCCAGCAGCTTCTTCCCAGGGGGCCAAGAGACCCAGTACTTC
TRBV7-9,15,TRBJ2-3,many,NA,CASSLSGDYTDTQYF,TGTGCCAGCAGCTTATCGGGGGATTACACAGATACGCAGTATTTT
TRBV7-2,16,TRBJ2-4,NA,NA,CASSFRGTLAKNIQYF,TGTGCCAGCAGCTTTAGGGGAACCTTAGCCAAAAACATTCAGTACTTC
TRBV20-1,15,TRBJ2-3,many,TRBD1,CSARQPGGKIDTQYF,TGCAGTGCTAGACAGCCAGGGGGTAAAATTGATACGCAGTATTTT
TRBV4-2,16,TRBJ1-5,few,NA,CASSQDIKGRNQPQHF,TGTGCCAGCAGCCAAGATATCAAGGGGCGCAATCAGCCCCAGCATTTT
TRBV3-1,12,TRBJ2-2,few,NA,CASSPLQGELFF,TGTGCCAGCAGCCCCCTCCAAGGGGAGCTGTTTTTT
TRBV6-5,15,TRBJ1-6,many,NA,CASSYTGTGGSPLHF,TGTGCCAGCAGTTACACAGGAACGGGCGGCTCACCCCTCCACTTT
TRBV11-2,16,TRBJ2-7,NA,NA,CASSLRSGIGPYEQYF,TGTGCCAGCAGCTTAAGGTCAGGAATTGGGCCCTACGAGCAGTACTTC